This record concerns one TCR beta chain sequence. This sample includes further DNA sequences coding for the same CDR3. Germline CDR1 reads KGHDR; CDR2 reads SFDVKD. This CDR3 contains 15 residues. The junction had 5 bases not matched to a gene; V was cut back by 7 bases and J by 1 base. The sample is drawn from a study of blood T cell repertoires in COVID-19. Assay: immunoSEQ multiplex PCR; the TCRdb copy retains only in-frame clones and omits some. This sample has some 350,000 clones; roughly nine tenths occur once, and the top ten carry approximately 3.1%. This TCR was sampled from a woman in her thirties who had recovered from COVID-19. The specimen was PBMCs or T cells enriched from blood (not recorded which). The V call is TRBV24-1, the J call TRBJ2-3; 9 bases align to TRBD1. The CDR3 is CATSPGQGRTDTQYF. In DNA form, the CDR3 reads TGTGCCACCAGCCCGGGACAGGGACGCACAGATACGCAGTATTTT.